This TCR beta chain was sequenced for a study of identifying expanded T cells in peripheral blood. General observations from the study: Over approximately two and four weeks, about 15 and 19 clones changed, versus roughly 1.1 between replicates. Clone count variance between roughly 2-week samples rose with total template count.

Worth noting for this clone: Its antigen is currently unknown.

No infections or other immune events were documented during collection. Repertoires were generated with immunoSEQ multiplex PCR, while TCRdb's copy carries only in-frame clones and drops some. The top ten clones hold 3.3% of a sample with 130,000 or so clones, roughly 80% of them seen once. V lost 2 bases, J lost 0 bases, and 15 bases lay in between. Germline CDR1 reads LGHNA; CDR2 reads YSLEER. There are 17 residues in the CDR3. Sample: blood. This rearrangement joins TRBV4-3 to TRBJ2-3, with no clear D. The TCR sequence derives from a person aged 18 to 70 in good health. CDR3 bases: TGCGCCAGCAGCCAAAATGGGCCTGGGTTAAGCACAGATACGCAGTATTTT. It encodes CASSQNGPGLSTDTQYF.